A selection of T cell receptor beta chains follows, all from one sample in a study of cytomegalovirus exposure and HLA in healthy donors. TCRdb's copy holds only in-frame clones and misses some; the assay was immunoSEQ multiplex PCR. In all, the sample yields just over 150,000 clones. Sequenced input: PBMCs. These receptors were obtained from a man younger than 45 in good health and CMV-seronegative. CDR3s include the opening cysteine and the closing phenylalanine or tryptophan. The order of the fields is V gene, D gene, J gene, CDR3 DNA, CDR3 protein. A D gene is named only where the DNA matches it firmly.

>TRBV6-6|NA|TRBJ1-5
TGTGCCAGCAGTTACCCACAGTCCTTAGGGAGTCAGCCCCAGCATTTT
CASSYPQSLGSQPQHF
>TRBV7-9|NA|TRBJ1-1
TGTGCCAGCAGCTTAGTCCCAGGGGACGGGACTGAAGCTTTCTTT
CASSLVPGDGTEAFF
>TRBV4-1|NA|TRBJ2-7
TGCGCCAGCAGCCAAGATGCGGAGATGAGCTCCTACGAGCAGTACTTC
CASSQDAEMSSYEQYF
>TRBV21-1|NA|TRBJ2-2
TGTGCCAGCAGCAATCACGGGGACAGGGTCACCGGGGAGCTGTTTTTT
CASSNHGDRVTGELFF
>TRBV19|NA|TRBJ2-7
TGTGCCAGTAGTATTGAGGGTAAAGGGCAGTACTTC
CASSIEGKGQYF
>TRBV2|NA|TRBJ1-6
TGTGCCAGCAGGGAACTCTTTGGCGGCACAAATTCACCCCTCCACTTT
CASRELFGGTNSPLHF
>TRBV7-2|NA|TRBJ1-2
TGTGCCAGCAGCTTAGCCGGACAGATTAACTATGGCTACACCTTC
CASSLAGQINYGYTF
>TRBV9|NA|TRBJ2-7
TGTGCCAGCGCGAGGGATCCCTACGAGCAGTACTTC
CASARDPYEQYF
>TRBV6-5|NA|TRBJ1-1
TGTGCCAGCAGTTACTCGCACAAGAACACTGAAGCTTTCTTT
CASSYSHKNTEAFF
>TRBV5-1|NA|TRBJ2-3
TGCGCCAGCAGCTTGGGGGGACAAAGCGTAGATACGCAGTATTTT
CASSLGGQSVDTQYF
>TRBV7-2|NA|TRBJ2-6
TGTGCCAGCAGCTGGGACACCTCCTCTGGGGCCAACGTCCTGACTTTC
CASSWDTSSGANVLTF
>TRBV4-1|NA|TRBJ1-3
TGCGCCAGCACTCGGGACCCGGGACTGGCTGGAAACACCATATATTTT
CASTRDPGLAGNTIYF
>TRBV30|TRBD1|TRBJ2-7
TGTGCCTGGAGTGACAGGGGAAGGTTGGTCTCCTACGAGCAGTACTTC
CAWSDRGRLVSYEQYF
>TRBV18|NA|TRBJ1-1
TGTGCCAGCTCAGAAATTACAGCGAACACTGAAGCTTTCTTT
CASSEITANTEAFF
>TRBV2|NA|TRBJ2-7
TGTGCCAGCAGTCCCTGGCAGGGCGGGAACGAGCAGTACTTC
CASSPWQGGNEQYF
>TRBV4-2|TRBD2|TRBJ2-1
TGTGCCAGCAGCCCGAGTCAGAGCGGGAGGGACAATGAGCAGTTCTTC
CASSPSQSGRDNEQFF
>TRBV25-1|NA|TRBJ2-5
TGTGCCAGCAGTGAATTGGTAGGCTGGAGAACCCAGTACTTC
CASSELVGWRTQYF
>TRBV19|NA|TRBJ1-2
TGTGCCAGTACCTACAATAGACAGGTGTTCTATGGCTACACCTTC
CASTYNRQVFYGYTF
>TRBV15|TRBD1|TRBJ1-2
TGTGCCACCAGCCCAACAGGGGGCACGAACTATGGCTACACCTTC
CATSPTGGTNYGYTF
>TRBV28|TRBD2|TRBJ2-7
TGTGCCAGCAGTTCAGCCGGGACTAGCGGGAGCTTCGAGCAGTACTTC
CASSSAGTSGSFEQYF
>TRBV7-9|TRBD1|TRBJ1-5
TGTGCCAGCAGCCGCGGAGGACAGGGGCCCAATCAGCCCCAGCATTTT
CASSRGGQGPNQPQHF
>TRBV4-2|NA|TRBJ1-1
TGTGCCAGCAGCCAATCCCATGGGAGAAACACTGAAGCTTTCTTT
CASSQSHGRNTEAFF
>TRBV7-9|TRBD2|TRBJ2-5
TGTGCCAGCAGCTTAGAAGCGGGACCCAAAGAGACCCAGTACTTC
CASSLEAGPKETQYF
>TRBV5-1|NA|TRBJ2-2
TGCGCCAGCAGCTTGGACAGGCCGAACACCGGGGAGCTGTTTTTT
CASSLDRPNTGELFF
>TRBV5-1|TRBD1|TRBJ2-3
TGCGCCAGCAGCGGGGACAGGGTGCCATATACGCAGTATTTT
CASSGDRVPYTQYF
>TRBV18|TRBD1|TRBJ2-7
TGTGCCAGCTCACCCCCGACAGGGAGTGACGAGCAGTACTTC
CASSPPTGSDEQYF
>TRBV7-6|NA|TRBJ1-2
TGTGCCAGCAGCTCCTCTGGTGACAATTATGGCTACACCTTC
CASSSSGDNYGYTF
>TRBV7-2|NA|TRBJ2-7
TGTGCCAGCAGCTTAGGGGGGCAGATCTACGAGCAGTACTTC
CASSLGGQIYEQYF
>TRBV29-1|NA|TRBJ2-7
TGCAGCGTTGGGCGAACAGGGCTTTACGAGCAGTACTTC
CSVGRTGLYEQYF
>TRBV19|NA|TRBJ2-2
TGTGCCAGTAGTATACAACCTCAGGGGGGCACCGGGGAGCTGTTTTTT
CASSIQPQGGTGELFF
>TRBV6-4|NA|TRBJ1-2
TGTGCCAGCAGTGAGTTTCCCTCGGCTAACTATGGCTACACCTTC
CASSEFPSANYGYTF
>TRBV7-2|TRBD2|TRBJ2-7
TGTGCCAGCAGCTGGACTAGCGGGGCCGGCTATGAGCAGTACTTC
CASSWTSGAGYEQYF
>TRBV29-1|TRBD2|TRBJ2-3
TGCAGCGTTGCCTCAGGGATTCTAGCGGGAGTGAGCACAGATACGCAGTATTTT
CSVASGILAGVSTDTQYF